This T cell receptor (beta chain) is drawn from a study of T cells after yellow fever vaccination. General study points: Booster sampling recovered most clones from primary vaccination (under 97% CD4, around 90% CD8).

Note on this clonotype: The antigen is undetermined.

The CDR3 is made up of 15 amino acids. Between the trimmed V and J ends, which lost 3 bases and 3 bases, there was a span of 13 bases. UMIs and a universal primer site were added when TCR cDNA was made by 5'RACE template switching. One entry per CDR3 protein results from TCRdb running MiXCR on the 5' RACE reads. The sample lists 500,000 to 650,000 distinct CDR3 sequences, roughly 12% occurring once. This rearrangement joins TRBV12-3 or TRBV12-4 to TRBJ2-3; D ambiguous. The input for sequencing was PBMCs, taken on the day of the yellow fever booster vaccination. This clonotype originated in a young man who received the YFV17D yellow fever vaccine. CDR3 nucleotide sequence: TGTGCCAGCAGTTTGTTTATAGCTCGTACAGATACGCAGTATTTT. This sequence encodes CASSLFIARTDTQYF.